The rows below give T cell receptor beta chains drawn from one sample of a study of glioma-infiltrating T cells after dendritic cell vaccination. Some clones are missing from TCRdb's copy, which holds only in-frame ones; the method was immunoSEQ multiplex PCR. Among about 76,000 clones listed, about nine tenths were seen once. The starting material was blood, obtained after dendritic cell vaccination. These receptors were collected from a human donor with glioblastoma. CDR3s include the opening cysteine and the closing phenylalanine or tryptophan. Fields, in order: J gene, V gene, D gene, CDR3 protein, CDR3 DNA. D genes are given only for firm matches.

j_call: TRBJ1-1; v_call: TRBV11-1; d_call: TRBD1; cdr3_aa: CASSPLGTGVNEAFF; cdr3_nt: TGTGCCAGCAGCCCCTTAGGGACAGGGGTGAATGAAGCTTTCTTT
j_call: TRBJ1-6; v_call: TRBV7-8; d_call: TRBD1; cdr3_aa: CASSFRDRASNSPLHF; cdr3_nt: TGTGCCAGCAGCTTCCGGGACAGGGCCTCTAATTCACCCCTCCACTTT
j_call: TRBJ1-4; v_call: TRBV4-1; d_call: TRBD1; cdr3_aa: CASSQDTGGFFVTNEKLFF; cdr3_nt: TGCGCCAGCAGCCAAGATACAGGGGGCTTTTTTGTAACTAATGAAAAACTGTTTTTT
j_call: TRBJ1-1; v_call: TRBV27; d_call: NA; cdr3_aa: CVTKPGGYTEAFF; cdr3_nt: TGTGTTACGAAACCGGGAGGGTACACTGAAGCTTTCTTT
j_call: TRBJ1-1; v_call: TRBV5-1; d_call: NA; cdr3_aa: CASSLEAPNTEAFF; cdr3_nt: TGCGCCAGCAGCTTGGAAGCCCCGAACACTGAAGCTTTCTTT
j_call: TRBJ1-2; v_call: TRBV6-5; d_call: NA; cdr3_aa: CASSLRGFYGYTF; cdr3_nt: TGTGCCAGCAGTTTAAGGGGGTTCTATGGCTACACCTTC
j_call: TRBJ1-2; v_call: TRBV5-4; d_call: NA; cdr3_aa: CASSRTDRSYGYTF; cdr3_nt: TGTGCCAGCAGCAGGACAGATAGGAGCTATGGCTACACCTTC
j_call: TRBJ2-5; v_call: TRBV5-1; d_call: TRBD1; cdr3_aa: CASRRRTGQETQYF; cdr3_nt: TGCGCCAGCAGGAGAAGGACAGGCCAAGAGACCCAGTACTTC
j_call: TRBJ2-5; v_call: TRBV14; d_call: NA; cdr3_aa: CASSQQGLETQYF; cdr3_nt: TGTGCCAGCAGCCAGCAGGGTTTGGAGACCCAGTACTTC
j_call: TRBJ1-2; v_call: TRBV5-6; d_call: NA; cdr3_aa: CASSPQGWGHGYTF; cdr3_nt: TGTGCCAGCAGCCCCCAGGGGTGGGGCCATGGCTACACCTTC